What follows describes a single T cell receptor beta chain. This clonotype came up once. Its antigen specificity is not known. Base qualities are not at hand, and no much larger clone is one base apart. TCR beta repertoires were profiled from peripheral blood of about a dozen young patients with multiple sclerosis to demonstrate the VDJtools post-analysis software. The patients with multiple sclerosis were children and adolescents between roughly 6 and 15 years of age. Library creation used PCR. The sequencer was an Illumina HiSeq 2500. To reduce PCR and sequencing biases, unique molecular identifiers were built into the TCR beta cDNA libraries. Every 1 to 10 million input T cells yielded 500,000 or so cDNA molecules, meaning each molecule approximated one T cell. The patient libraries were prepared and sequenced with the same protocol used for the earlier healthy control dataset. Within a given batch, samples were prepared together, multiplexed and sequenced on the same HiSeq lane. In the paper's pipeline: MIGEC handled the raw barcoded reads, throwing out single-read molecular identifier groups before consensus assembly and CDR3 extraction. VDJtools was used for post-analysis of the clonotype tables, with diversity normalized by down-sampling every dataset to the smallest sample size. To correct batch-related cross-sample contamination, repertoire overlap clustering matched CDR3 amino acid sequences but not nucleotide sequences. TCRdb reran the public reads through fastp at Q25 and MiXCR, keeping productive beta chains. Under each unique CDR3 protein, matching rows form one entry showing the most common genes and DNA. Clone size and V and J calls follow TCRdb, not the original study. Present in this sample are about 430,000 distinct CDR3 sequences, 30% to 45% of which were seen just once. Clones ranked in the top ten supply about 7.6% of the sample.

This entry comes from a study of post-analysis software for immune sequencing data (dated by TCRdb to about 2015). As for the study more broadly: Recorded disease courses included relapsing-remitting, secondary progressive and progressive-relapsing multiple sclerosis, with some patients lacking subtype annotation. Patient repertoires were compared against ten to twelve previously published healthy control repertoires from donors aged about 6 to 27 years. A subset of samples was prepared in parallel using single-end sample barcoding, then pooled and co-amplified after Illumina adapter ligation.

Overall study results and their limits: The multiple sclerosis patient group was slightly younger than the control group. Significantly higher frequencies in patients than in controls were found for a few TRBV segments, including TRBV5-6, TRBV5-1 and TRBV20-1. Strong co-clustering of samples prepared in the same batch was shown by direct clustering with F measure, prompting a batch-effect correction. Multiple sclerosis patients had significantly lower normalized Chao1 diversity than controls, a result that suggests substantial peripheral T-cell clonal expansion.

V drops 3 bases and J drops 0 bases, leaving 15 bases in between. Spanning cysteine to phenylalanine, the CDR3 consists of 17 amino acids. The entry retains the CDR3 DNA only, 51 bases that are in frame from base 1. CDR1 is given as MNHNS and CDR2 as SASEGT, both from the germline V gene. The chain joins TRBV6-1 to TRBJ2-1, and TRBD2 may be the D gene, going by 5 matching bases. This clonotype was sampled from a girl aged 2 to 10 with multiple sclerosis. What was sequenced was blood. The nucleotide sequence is TGTGCCAGCAGTGAGGAGGCACGGACGGCCTCCTACAATGAGCAGTTCTTC. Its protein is CASSEEARTASYNEQFF.